These 27 T cell receptor beta chains came from one sample sequenced in a study of patients with pleural tuberculosis. In TCRdb, the reads were re-called with MiXCR into one record per CDR3 protein. The repertoire consists of some 48,000 distinct CDR3 sequences, with approximately 7.9% occurring once and the leading ten covering 15% to 20%. These receptors originate from a human donor with pleural tuberculosis.

This clonotype was counted at least ten times. V usage is TRBV14 and J usage is TRBJ1-6; unclear D gene. Germline loops: CDR1 SGHDN, CDR2 FVKESK. This CDR3 spans 15 amino acids. The V end lost 3 bases, the J end lost 6 bases, and 12 bases lay between the germline ends. The CDR3 DNA reads as TGTGCCAGCAGCCAGAAAGGACCGATTAATTCACCCCTCCACTTT. This translates into CASSQKGPINSPLHF.

This clonotype was recorded many times. This chain connects TRBV28 to TRBJ1-1; no firm D call. From germline, CDR1 is MDHEN and CDR2 SYDVKM. V lost 3 bases to trimming and J lost 0 bases, with 11 bases between them. This CDR3 spans 15 amino acids. As DNA, the CDR3 is TGTGCCAGCAGTTTTCTTTCACCTATGAACACTGAAGCTTTCTTT. Translation gives CASSFLSPMNTEAFF.

Ten or more counts support this clonotype. The chain has TRBV11-2 and TRBJ1-1; a possible D gene is TRBD1 (6 bases). Germline-derived CDR1 and CDR2 are SGHAT and FQNNGV. V lost 3 bases to trimming and J lost 5 bases, with 16 bases between them. The CDR3 covers 15 residues. CDR3 in amino acids: CASSLEYRARTEAFF. The CDR3 coding sequence is TGTGCCAGCAGCTTGGAGTACAGGGCGCGGACTGAAGCTTTCTTT.

The chain recombines TRBV7-9 with TRBJ1-1, with D perhaps TRBD1 (5 bases). The germline CDR1 and CDR2 sequences are SEHNR and FQNEAQ (reference sequence). Trimming pared 6 bases from V and 11 bases from J, leaving 13 bases between. This CDR3 comprises 11 residues. The CDR3: CASRRDGRAFF. Written as DNA, the CDR3 is TGTGCCAGCAGACGGGACGGTCGGGCTTTCTTT.

This clonotype was seen ten or more times. The rearrangement uses TRBV6-1 and TRBJ2-1; D uncertain. Germline values: CDR1 MNHNS, CDR2 SASEGT. Trimming took off 7 bases at V and 5 bases at J, with 15 bases between the two ends. The CDR3 loop spans 14 amino acids. The CDR3 protein is CASTANWGNNEQFF. CDR3 DNA sequence: TGTGCCAGCACAGCCAATTGGGGAAACAATGAGCAGTTCTTC.

This clonotype appeared many times. This sequence joins TRBV20-1 and TRBJ2-2; 9 nucleotides agree with TRBD1. Germline assignment: CDR1 DFQATT and CDR2 SNEGSKA (reference sequence). The CDR3 has 14 residues. V lost 5 bases to trimming and J lost 1 base; unmatched junction nucleotides: 2. CDR3: CSAGTGRNTGELFF. The DNA of the CDR3 is TGCAGTGCTGGGACAGGGAGGAACACCGGGGAGCTGTTTTTT.

This chain uses TRBV19 with TRBJ2-2, with D unclear. With 6 bases removed from V and 6 bases from J, the gap between germline ends came to 11 bases. This CDR3 contains 13 residues. Germline V CDR1 and CDR2: LNHDA, SQIVND (reference sequence). CDR3 sequence: CASSFLGAGELFF. The CDR3 region has the DNA TGTGCCAGTAGCTTTCTTGGGGCCGGGGAGCTGTTTTTT.

This rearrangement joins TRBV18 to TRBJ2-7; TRBD1 aligns across 8 bases. Germline assignment: CDR1 KGHSH and CDR2 LQKENI. This CDR3 is built from 14 residues. With 1 base clipped from V and 2 bases from J, the junction kept 1 base outside the gene matches. CDR3 in amino acids: CASSPRTGTYEQYF. In DNA form, the CDR3 reads TGTGCCAGCTCACCACGGACAGGGACCTACGAGCAGTACTTC.

The chain combines TRBV12-3 or TRBV12-4 with TRBJ2-2; D unclear. CDR3 size: 16 residues. V dropped 3 bases and J dropped 1 base, with 12 bases sitting between them. CDR3 DNA sequence: TGTGCCAGCAGTTTCGGCCCAGCGATGAACACCGGGGAGCTGTTTTTT. Translation: CASSFGPAMNTGELFF.

This clonotype was counted at least ten times. An end of the junction differs from the germline gene, which may be a read error. The CDR3 region is CASSSPGLATDF. CDR3 bases: TGTGCCAGCAGTTCTCCGGGACTAGCGACCGACTTC. The chain carries TRBV12-3 or TRBV12-4 and TRBJ2-5, with TRBD2 matching over 10 bases. The CDR3 runs 12 residues.

As to this clonotype: A much larger clone lies one base from this, so it may be a read error. The rearrangement joins TRBV20-1 to TRBJ2-2; D unclear. This CDR3 is built from 13 residues. Germline assignment: CDR1 DFQATT and CDR2 SNEGSKA (reference sequence). CDR3 nucleotides: TGCGGTGCTAGTAACCCAAACACCGGGGAGCTGTTTTTT. It codes for CGASNPNTGELFF.

This clonotype was seen a handful of times. This rearrangement joins TRBV19 to TRBJ1-4; 7 bases map to TRBD1. Per the germline V gene, CDR1 is LNHDA and CDR2 is SQIVND (reference sequence). The CDR3 runs to 11 residues. J gave up 10 bases and V 10 bases, and 6 bases lay outside the gene matches. CDR3: CATRTGRKLFF. The CDR3 DNA reads as TGTGCCACCCGGACAGGAAGAAAACTGTTTTTT. Complete variable domain (other parts from reference TRBV19 and TRBJ1-4): DGGITQSPKYLFRKEGQNVTLSCEQNLNHDAMYWYRQDPGQGLRLIYYSQIVNDFQKGDIAEGYSVSREKKESFPLTVTSAQKNPTAFYLCATRTGRKLFFGSGTQLSVL.

This clonotype has ten or more counts. The rearrangement joins TRBV5-4 to TRBJ2-1; tentative D call: TRBD1 (8 bases). The CDR3 has 16 amino acids. V was cut by 0 bases and J by 9 bases, with 19 bases left in between. Germline loops: CDR1 SGHNT, CDR2 YYREEE (reference sequence). The chain's CDR3 is CASSLEGQGWEGEQFF. CDR3 sequence (DNA): TGTGCCAGCAGCTTGGAAGGACAGGGCTGGGAGGGTGAGCAGTTCTTC.

This clonotype was counted ten times or more. The junction departs from germline at one end; a sequencing error may be responsible. This chain links TRBV4-1 with TRBJ2-3; no definite D call. The CDR3 is 15 amino acids. Germline V gene data show CDR1 as MGHRA and CDR2 as YSYEKL. The CDR3 coding sequence is TGCGCCAGCAGCGAAGAGAGTGGGTCGACAGATACGCAGTATTTT. It translates to CASSEESGSTDTQYF.

Only a few counts were recorded for this clonotype. A much larger clonotype is one base distant, so this may be a read error. V is TRBV6-2 or TRBV6-3 and J is TRBJ1-5, with D hard to call. Germline V lookup: CDR1 MNHEY, CDR2 SVGEGT. The CDR3 has 13 amino acids. The CDR3 DNA reads as TGTGCCCGCAGTCGCGGCGTTGCTCAGCCCCAGCATTTT. This codes for CARSRGVAQPQHF.

This clonotype was picked up many times. J is TRBJ2-4 and V is TRBV2; perhaps TRBD2 as D (6 bases). Germline V gene data show CDR1 as SNHLY and CDR2 as FYNNEI. V lost 7 bases and J 3 bases, leaving 13 bases between the germline ends. The CDR3 covers 14 residues. CDR3 sequence (DNA): TGTGCCAGCAAGACTCGGACTAACAAAAACATTCAGTACTTC. Its translation is CASKTRTNKNIQYF. The full variable domain, in which reference TRBV2 and TRBJ2-4 provide the parts outside the CDR3, is EPEVTQTPSHQVTQMGQEVILRCVPISNHLYFYWYRQILGQKVEFLVSFYNNEISEKSEIFDDQFSVERPDGSNFTLKIRSTKLEDSAMYFCASKTRTNKNIQYFGAGTRLSVL.

This clonotype has a count of ten or more. This chain uses TRBV11-1 with TRBJ2-3, with 12 bases that match TRBD2. V lost 6 bases to trimming and J lost 2 bases; unmatched junction nucleotides: 6. The CDR3 runs 16 residues. Germline CDR1 SGHAT, CDR2 FQDESV (reference sequence). CDR3 sequence reads: CASSFGLAGITDTQYF. CDR3 nucleotide sequence: TGTGCCAGCAGTTTCGGACTAGCGGGAATCACAGATACGCAGTATTTT. Complete variable domain (other parts from reference TRBV11-1 and TRBJ2-3): EAEVAQSPRYKITEKSQAVAFWCDPISGHATLYWYRQILGQGPELLVQFQDESVVDDSQLPKDRFSAERLKGVDSTLKIQPAELGDSAMYLCASSFGLAGITDTQYFGPGTRLTVL.

V usage is TRBV6-1 and J usage is TRBJ1-5; D gene ambiguous. CDR3 length: 13 amino acids. Germline CDR1 and CDR2: MNHNS and SASEGT. The V gene lost 5 bases and the J gene lost 1 base, with 6 bases spanning the gap. The CDR3 reads CASSPRSNQPQHF. DNA for the CDR3: TGTGCCAGCAGTCCACGAAGCAATCAGCCCCAGCATTTT.

The J gene is TRBJ2-1, the V gene TRBV29-1; 9 bases are a match to TRBD2. V lost 3 bases, J lost 9 bases, and 6 bases stayed unmatched. The CDR3 is made up of 13 amino acids. Germline V gene data show CDR1 as SQVTM and CDR2 as ANQGSEA. As DNA, the CDR3 is TGCAGCGTTGAGGCTAGCGGGAACGGTGAGCAGTTCTTC. Protein sequence: CSVEASGNGEQFF.

In this sample, this clonotype turned up many times. The genes are TRBV19 and TRBJ1-5; 7 positions match TRBD1. This CDR3 has 13 residues. The J segment lost 4 bases and the V segment lost 9 bases, leaving 6 bases of the junction unmatched. Germline CDR1 and CDR2: LNHDA and SQIVND (reference sequence). CDR3 residues: CASTKQGNQPQHF. The CDR3 coding sequence is TGTGCCAGCACAAAACAGGGGAATCAGCCCCAGCATTTT.

This clonotype was detected ten times or more. One end of the junction is discordant with germline, which a read error may explain. This chain links TRBV6-1 with TRBJ2-4, with D perhaps given as TRBD1 or TRBD2 (5 bases each). Germline V lookup: CDR1 MNHNS, CDR2 SASEGT. CDR3 size: 15 residues. The CDR3 region is CASIEGTAAKNIQYF. Here the CDR3 DNA reads TGTGCCAGCATTGAAGGGACCGCAGCCAAAAACATTCAGTACTTC.

The sample holds many counts of this clonotype. The J gene is TRBJ2-5, the V gene TRBV11-1; 10 nucleotides align to TRBD1. The CDR3 has 17 amino acids. Germline values: CDR1 SGHAT, CDR2 FQDESV (reference sequence). The J segment lost 3 bases and the V segment lost 3 bases, leaving 10 bases of the junction unmatched. The CDR3 sequence: CASSFGTGVVGKETQYF. The CDR3 DNA is TGTGCCAGCAGCTTTGGGACAGGGGTGGTCGGGAAAGAGACCCAGTACTTC.

This clonotype appeared many times. The chain combines TRBV2 with TRBJ2-4; TRBD2 matches at 8 bases. From germline, CDR1 is SNHLY and CDR2 FYNNEI. The CDR3 is made up of 16 amino acids. Losses at the gene ends were 2 bases for V and 1 base for J; bases not matched to a gene: 4. The CDR3 is CASSEFGGRAKNIQYF. DNA for the CDR3: TGTGCCAGCAGTGAATTTGGCGGGAGGGCCAAAAACATTCAGTACTTC.

There are a few counts of this clonotype. The rearrangement links TRBV10-3 to TRBJ2-5; TRBD1 agrees at 9 bases. With V trimmed by 3 bases and J by 2 bases, 4 bases remained unmatched. The CDR3 has 15 amino acids. From germline, CDR1 is ENHRY and CDR2 SYGVKD. This CDR3 reads CAISDLTGGQETQYF. The CDR3, as DNA: TGTGCCATCAGTGATTTGACAGGGGGACAAGAGACCCAGTACTTC.

There are a few counts of this clonotype. The rearrangement joins TRBV29-1 to TRBJ1-4; TRBD1 might be the D (6 bases). The CDR3 has 11 amino acids. With 4 bases removed from V and 10 bases from J, the gap between germline ends came to 10 bases. Germline V gene sequence: CDR1 SQVTM, CDR2 ANQGSEA. The CDR3 here is CSVAEGGKLFF. CDR3 nucleotides: TGCAGCGTTGCAGAGGGGGGAAAACTGTTTTTT.

This clonotype was seen a handful of times. The chain carries TRBV9 and TRBJ2-7, with a tentative D call TRBD2 (5 bases). V was cut by 2 bases and J by 5 bases, with 14 bases left in between. Germline V CDR1 and CDR2: SGDLS, YYNGEE. The CDR3 is made up of 14 amino acids. In nucleotides, the CDR3 is TGTGCCAGCAGCGTCGTCGTTGACGGGAACGAGCAGTACTTC. This translates into CASSVVVDGNEQYF.

This clonotype counts as medium-sized. This chain links TRBV3-1 with TRBJ1-5; D is uncertain. Germline loops: CDR1 LGHDT, CDR2 YNNKEL (reference sequence). The CDR3 has 15 residues. Trimming stripped 4 bases from V and 6 bases from J, with 16 bases between. CDR3 DNA: TGTGCCAGCAGCCGTACGCCATTTCGCCGTCAGCCCCAGCATTTT. As protein: CASSRTPFRRQPQHF.